This TCR beta chain came from a study of cytomegalovirus exposure and HLA in healthy donors. Study-wide points: Some V segments (TRBV6-2 and TRBV6-3 among them) were excluded as indistinguishable. The only immune exposure information that was available was CMV serostatus.

The germline V gene has CDR1 MDHEN and CDR2 SYDVKM. CDR3 length: 15 amino acids. The V end was cut by 1 base, the J end by 8 bases, with 15 bases between. The PCR was carried out with 60 Vbeta primers and 13 Jbeta primers. The method was immunoSEQ multiplex PCR; TCRdb's version includes in-frame clones alone and lacks a portion of them. Among under 170,000 clones listed, 79% were seen once. On this clone: Its target is unknown.

The TCR sequence derives from a man aged 45 to 65 in good health and CMV-seropositive. The specimen sequenced was PBMCs. The chain couples TRBV28 to TRBJ2-1; D is unresolved. The CDR3 loop is CASSLSYGPIDEQFF. CDR3 sequence (DNA): TGTGCCAGCAGTTTATCCTACGGTCCCATCGATGAGCAGTTCTTC. The variable domain in full, completed from reference TRBV28 and TRBJ2-1, reads DVKVTQSSRYLVKRTGEKVFLECVQDMDHENMFWYRQDPGLGLRLIYFSYDVKMKEKGDIPEGYSVSREKKERFSLILESASTNQTSMYLCASSLSYGPIDEQFFGPGTRLTVL.